This T cell receptor (beta chain) was captured in a study of PD-L1 blockade in urothelial cancer. Turning to the study itself: The median T cell count in blood samples was more than 110,000.

Stated time point: pretreatment peripheral blood. The germline V gene has CDR1 LGHNA and CDR2 YNFKEQ. J was trimmed by 7 bases and V by 3 bases; bases with no gene match: 7. The CDR3 is 14 amino acids. Only in-frame clones appear in the TCRdb table, and some are missing; sequencing was by immunoSEQ multiplex PCR. The table has about 63,000 clones, 81% seen once. This specimen consisted of PBMCs, obtained around atezolizumab (anti-PD-L1) treatment. This chain joins TRBV4-2 and TRBJ1-1; 8 bases map to TRBD1. This TCR was sampled from a man in his 70s with urothelial cancer. The CDR3, as DNA: TGTGCCAGCAGCCAGGAACCGGGACAGGTTGAAGCTTTCTTT. Translation: CASSQEPGQVEAFF.